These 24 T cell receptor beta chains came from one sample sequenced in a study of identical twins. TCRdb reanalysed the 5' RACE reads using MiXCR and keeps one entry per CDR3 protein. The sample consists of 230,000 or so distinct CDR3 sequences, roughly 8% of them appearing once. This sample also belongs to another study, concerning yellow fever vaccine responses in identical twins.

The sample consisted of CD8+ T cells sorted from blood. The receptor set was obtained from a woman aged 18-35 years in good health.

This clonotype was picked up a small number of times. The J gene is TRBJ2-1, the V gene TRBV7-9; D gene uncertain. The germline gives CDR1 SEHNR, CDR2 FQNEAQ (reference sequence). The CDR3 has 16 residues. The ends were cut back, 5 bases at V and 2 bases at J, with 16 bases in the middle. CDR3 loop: CASSPINVGAYNEQFF. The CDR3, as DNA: TGTGCCAGCAGCCCAATAAACGTTGGCGCCTACAATGAGCAGTTCTTC.

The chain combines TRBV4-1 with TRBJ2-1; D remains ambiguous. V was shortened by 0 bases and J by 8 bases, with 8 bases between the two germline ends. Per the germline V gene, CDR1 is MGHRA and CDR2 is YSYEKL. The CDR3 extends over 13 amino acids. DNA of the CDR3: TGCGCCAGCAGCCAAGAAGAAGGAGATGAGCAGTTCTTC. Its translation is CASSQEEGDEQFF.

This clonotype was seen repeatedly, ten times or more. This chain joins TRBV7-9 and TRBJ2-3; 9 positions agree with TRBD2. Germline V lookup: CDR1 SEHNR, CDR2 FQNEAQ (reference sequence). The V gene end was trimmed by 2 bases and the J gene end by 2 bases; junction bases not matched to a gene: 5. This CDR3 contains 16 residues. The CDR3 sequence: CASSLKAGGNTDTQYF. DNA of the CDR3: TGTGCCAGCAGCTTAAAGGCGGGAGGGAACACAGATACGCAGTATTTT. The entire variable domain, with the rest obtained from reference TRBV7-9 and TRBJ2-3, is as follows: DTGVSQNPRHKITKRGQNVTFRCDPISEHNRLYWYRQTLGQGPEFLTYFQNEAQLEKSRLLSDRFSAERPKGSFSTLEIQRTEQGDSAMYLCASSLKAGGNTDTQYFGPGTRLTVL.

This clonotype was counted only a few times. CDR3 coding DNA: TGCGCCAGCAGCCATCTGACAGGGGGCAATGGCTACACCTTC. This translates into CASSHLTGGNGYTF. V is TRBV4-1 and J is TRBJ1-2; 10 nucleotides line up with TRBD1. Germline-derived CDR1 and CDR2 are MGHRA and YSYEKL. The junction had 4 bases not matched to a gene; V was cut back by 3 bases and J by 6 bases. This CDR3 spans 14 amino acids.

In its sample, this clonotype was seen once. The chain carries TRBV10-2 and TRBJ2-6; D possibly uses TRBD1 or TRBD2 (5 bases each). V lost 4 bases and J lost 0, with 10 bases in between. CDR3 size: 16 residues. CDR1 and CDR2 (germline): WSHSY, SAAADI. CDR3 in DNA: TGCGCCAGCAGTGGGGACGACACCTCTGGGGCCAACGTCCTGACTTTC. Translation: CASSGDDTSGANVLTF.

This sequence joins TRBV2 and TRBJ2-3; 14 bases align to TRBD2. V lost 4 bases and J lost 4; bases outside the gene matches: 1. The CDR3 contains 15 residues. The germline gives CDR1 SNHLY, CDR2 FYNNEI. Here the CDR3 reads CASSGTSGRPDTQYF. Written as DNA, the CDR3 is TGTGCCAGCAGTGGGACTAGCGGGAGGCCAGATACGCAGTATTTT. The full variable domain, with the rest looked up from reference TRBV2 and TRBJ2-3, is EPEVTQTPSHQVTQMGQEVILRCVPISNHLYFYWYRQILGQKVEFLVSFYNNEISEKSEIFDDQFSVERPDGSNFTLKIRSTKLEDSAMYFCASSGTSGRPDTQYFGPGTRLTVL.

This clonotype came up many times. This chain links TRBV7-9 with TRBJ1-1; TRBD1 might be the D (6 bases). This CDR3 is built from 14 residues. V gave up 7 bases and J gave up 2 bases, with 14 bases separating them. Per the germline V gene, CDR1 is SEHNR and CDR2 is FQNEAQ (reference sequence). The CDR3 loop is CASTVDRENTEAFF. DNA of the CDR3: TGTGCCAGCACCGTGGACAGAGAAAACACTGAAGCTTTCTTT.

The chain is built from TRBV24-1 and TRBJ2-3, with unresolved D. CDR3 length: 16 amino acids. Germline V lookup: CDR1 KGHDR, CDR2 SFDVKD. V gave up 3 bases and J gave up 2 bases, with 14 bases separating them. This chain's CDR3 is CATSDPKTLTTDTQYF. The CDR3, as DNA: TGTGCCACCAGTGATCCCAAGACACTTACCACAGATACGCAGTATTTT.

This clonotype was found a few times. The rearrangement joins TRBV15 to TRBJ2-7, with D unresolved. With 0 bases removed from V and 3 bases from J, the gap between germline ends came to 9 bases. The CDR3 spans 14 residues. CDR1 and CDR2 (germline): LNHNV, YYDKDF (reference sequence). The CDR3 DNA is TGTGCCACCAGCAGAGATCCCCTGTACTACGAGCAGTACTTC. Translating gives CATSRDPLYYEQYF.

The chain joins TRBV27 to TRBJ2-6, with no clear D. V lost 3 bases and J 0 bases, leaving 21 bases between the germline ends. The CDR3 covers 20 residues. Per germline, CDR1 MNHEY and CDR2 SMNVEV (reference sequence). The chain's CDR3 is CASSFRAAIVRTSGANVLTF. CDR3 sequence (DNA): TGTGCCAGCAGTTTTAGGGCGGCTATTGTACGGACCTCTGGGGCCAACGTCCTGACTTTC.

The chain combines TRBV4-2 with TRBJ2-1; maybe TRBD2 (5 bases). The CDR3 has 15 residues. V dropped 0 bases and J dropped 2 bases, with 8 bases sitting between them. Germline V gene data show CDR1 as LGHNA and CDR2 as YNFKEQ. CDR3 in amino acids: CASSQDPGTYNEQFF. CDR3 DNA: TGTGCCAGCAGCCAAGATCCGGGGACCTACAATGAGCAGTTCTTC.

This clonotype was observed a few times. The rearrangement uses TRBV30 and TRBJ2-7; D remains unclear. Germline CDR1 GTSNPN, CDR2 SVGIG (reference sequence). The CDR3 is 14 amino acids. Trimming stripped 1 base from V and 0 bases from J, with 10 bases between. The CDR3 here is CAWSGPVLSYEQYF. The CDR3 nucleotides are TGTGCCTGGAGTGGGCCAGTCCTCTCCTACGAGCAGTACTTC.

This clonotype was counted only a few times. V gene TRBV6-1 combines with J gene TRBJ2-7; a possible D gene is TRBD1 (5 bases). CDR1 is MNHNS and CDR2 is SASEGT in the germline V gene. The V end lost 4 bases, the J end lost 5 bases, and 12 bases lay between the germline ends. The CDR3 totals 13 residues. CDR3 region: CASSVGQFNEQYF. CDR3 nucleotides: TGTGCCAGCAGTGTGGGGCAGTTTAACGAGCAGTACTTC.

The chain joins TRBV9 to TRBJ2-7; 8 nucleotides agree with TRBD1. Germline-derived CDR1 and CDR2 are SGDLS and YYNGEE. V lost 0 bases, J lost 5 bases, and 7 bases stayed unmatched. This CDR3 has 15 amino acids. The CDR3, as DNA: TGTGCCAGCAGCGTAGAGGCAGGGGGCGGGAACGAGCAGTACTTC. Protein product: CASSVEAGGGNEQYF.

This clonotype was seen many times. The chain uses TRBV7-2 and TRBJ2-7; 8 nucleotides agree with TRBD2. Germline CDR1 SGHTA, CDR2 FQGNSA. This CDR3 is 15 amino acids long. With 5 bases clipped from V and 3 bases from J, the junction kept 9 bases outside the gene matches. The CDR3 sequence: CASSLPAGARYEQYF. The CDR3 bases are TGTGCCAGCAGCCTCCCAGCGGGAGCTCGCTACGAGCAGTACTTC.

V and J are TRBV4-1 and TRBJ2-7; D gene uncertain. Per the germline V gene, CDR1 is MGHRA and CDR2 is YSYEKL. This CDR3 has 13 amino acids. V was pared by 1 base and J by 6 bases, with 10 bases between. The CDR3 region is CASSQGQGSEQYF. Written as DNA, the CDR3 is TGCGCCAGCAGCCAAGGGCAAGGAAGCGAGCAGTACTTC.

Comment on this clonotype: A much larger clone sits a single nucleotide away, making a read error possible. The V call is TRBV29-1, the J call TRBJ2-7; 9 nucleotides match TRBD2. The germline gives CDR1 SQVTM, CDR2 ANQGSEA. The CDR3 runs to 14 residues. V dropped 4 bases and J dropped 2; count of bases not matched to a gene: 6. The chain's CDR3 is CSVVGREGPYEQYF. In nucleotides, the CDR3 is TGCAGCGTTGTCGGGCGGGAGGGCCCCTACGAGCAGTACTTC.

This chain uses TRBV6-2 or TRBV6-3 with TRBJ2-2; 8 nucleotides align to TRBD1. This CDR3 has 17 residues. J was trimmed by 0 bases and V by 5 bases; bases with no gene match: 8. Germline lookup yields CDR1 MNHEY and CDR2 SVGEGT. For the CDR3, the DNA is TGTGCCAGCAGTATTTGGACAGGGCCCACGAACACCGGGGAGCTGTTTTTT. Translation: CASSIWTGPTNTGELFF.

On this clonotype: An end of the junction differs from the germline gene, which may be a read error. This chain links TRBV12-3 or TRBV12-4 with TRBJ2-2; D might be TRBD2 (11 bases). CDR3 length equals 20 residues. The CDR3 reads CACRRGTGETSGENTGELFF. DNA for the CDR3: TGTGCCTGCAGAAGGGGGACAGGGGAGACTAGCGGGGAGAACACCGGGGAGCTGTTTTTT.

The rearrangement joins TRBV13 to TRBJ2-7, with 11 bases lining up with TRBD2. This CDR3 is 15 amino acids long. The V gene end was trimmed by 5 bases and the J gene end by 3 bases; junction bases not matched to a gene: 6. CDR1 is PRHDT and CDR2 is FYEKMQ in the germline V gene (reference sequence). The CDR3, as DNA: TGTGCCAGCAGCGACGGGACTAGCGGACTCTACGAGCAGTACTTC. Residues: CASSDGTSGLYEQYF.

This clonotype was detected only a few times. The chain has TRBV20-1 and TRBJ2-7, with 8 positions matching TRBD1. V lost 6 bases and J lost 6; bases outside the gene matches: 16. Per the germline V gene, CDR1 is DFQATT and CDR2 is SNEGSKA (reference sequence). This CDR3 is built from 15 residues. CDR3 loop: CSAQTPGQDHGEQYF. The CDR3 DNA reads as TGCAGTGCCCAGACCCCGGGACAGGACCACGGCGAGCAGTACTTC.

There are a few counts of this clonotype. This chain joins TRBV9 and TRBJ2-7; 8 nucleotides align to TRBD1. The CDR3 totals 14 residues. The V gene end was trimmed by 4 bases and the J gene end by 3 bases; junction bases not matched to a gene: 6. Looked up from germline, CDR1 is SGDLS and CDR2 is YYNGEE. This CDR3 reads CASSPADRDYEQYF. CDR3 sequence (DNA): TGTGCCAGCAGCCCCGCGGACAGGGACTACGAGCAGTACTTC.

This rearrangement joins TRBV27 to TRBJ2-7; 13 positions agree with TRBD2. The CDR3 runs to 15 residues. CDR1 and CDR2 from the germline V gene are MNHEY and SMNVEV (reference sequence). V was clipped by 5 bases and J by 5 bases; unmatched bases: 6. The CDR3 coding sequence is TGTGCCAGCAGTCCCGGGACTAGCGGGAACCACGAGCAGTACTTC. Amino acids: CASSPGTSGNHEQYF.

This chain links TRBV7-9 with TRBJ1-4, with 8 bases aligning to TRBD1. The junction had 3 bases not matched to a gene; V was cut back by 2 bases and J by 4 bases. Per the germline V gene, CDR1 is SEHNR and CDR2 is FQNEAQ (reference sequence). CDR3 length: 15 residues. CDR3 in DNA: TGTGCCAGCAGCTTACCGGGACAGGTTAATGAAAAACTGTTTTTT. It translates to CASSLPGQVNEKLFF.